This T cell receptor beta chain was captured in a study of blood T cell repertoires in COVID-19. Study-wide context: COVID-19 samples from acute and convalescent phases originated in the United States, Italy and Spain. The analysed material was cDNA or gDNA that came from T cells, B-cell-depleted T cells, or PBMCs.

As handled by the study authors: Amplification with reference gene primers provided the estimates of nucleated cell counts. TCRdb's copy holds only in-frame clones and misses some; the assay was immunoSEQ multiplex PCR. V, J and clone size were drawn from that table, and D and trimming were deduced from the DNA. The sample has under 200,000 clones; 83% are singletons. Trimming at V came to 4 bases and at J to 1 base, leaving 3 bases not matched to a gene. Germline V gene lookup returns CDR1 SGHTA and CDR2 FQGNSA. The CDR3 runs 15 residues. Sequences were obtained from peripheral blood. The clonotype originates from a woman aged 80 or over with acute or convalescent COVID-19. The V gene is TRBV7-2, the J gene TRBJ2-3; 9 nucleotides align to TRBD1. CDR3 nucleotides: TGTGCCAGCAGCTCACGACAGGGGGGCACAGATACGCAGTATTTT. Its translation: CASSSRQGGTDTQYF.